Below are 28 T cell receptor beta chains sequenced from a single sample in a study of blood T cell repertoires in COVID-19. Method: immunoSEQ multiplex PCR; TCRdb's copy keeps in-frame clones and lacks some. Among fewer than 55,000 clones listed, roughly 89% were seen once. The material sequenced was peripheral blood. Receptor source: a man over 45 with acute or convalescent COVID-19.

The chain recombines TRBV27 with TRBJ1-4, with 7 bases that match TRBD1. CDR1 is MNHEY, CDR2 SMNVEV, per germline (reference sequence). The CDR3 sequence is 16 residues long. V lost 5 bases to trimming and J lost 3 bases; unmatched junction nucleotides: 9. CDR3 sequence (DNA): TGTGCCAGCAGTCTACGATCCGGGACAGCTAATGAAAAACTGTTTTTT. It translates to CASSLRSGTANEKLFF.

This clone was observed once. This chain connects TRBV7-9 to TRBJ2-7, with D unclear. The ends were cut back, 5 bases at V and 0 bases at J, with 11 bases in the middle. Germline V gene lookup returns CDR1 SEHNR and CDR2 FQNEAQ (reference sequence). CDR3 length: 14 amino acids. This CDR3 is CASSPSTSSYEQYF. The CDR3, as DNA: TGTGCCAGCAGCCCATCTACGAGCTCCTACGAGCAGTACTTC. The complete variable domain, with remaining parts taken from reference TRBV7-9 and TRBJ2-7, reads DTGVSQNPRHKITKRGQNVTFRCDPISEHNRLYWYRQTLGQGPEFLTYFQNEAQLEKSRLLSDRFSAERPKGSFSTLEIQRTEQGDSAMYLCASSPSTSSYEQYFGPGTRLTVT.

The chain uses TRBV7-9 and TRBJ1-6; 9 nucleotides align to TRBD1. The germline V gene has CDR1 SEHNR and CDR2 FQNEAQ (reference sequence). Germline trimming cut 6 bases from V and 7 bases from J; bases unmatched to any gene: 4. The CDR3 runs to 14 residues. CDR3 DNA sequence: TGTGCCAGCAGACGAGACAGGGGGAATTCACCCCTCCACTTT. Protein product: CASRRDRGNSPLHF.

Only a few counts were recorded for this clone. The rearrangement joins TRBV27 to TRBJ1-3; 8 bases are shared with TRBD1. Per germline, CDR1 MNHEY and CDR2 SMNVEV (reference sequence). V shed 5 bases, J shed 0 bases, and the junction held 9 bases outside the gene matches. The CDR3 length is 17 residues. The CDR3 region is CASSTQDRAYSGNTIYF. As DNA, the CDR3 is TGTGCCAGCAGTACCCAGGACAGGGCCTACTCTGGAAACACCATATATTTT.

The chain recombines TRBV2 with TRBJ2-2; no definite D call. CDR3 size: 14 residues. The germline gives CDR1 SNHLY, CDR2 FYNNEI. The ends were cut back, 7 bases at V and 2 bases at J, with 11 bases in the middle. In nucleotides, the CDR3 is TGTGCCAGCATATCGACTCAAAACACCGGGGAGCTGTTTTTT. Amino acids: CASISTQNTGELFF.

The V call is TRBV27, the J call TRBJ1-5, with 7 bases identical to TRBD1. Germline V CDR1 and CDR2: MNHEY, SMNVEV (reference sequence). The CDR3 is 16 amino acids. The V gene end was trimmed by 4 bases and the J gene end by 3 bases; junction bases not matched to a gene: 9. This chain's CDR3 is CASSSLPTGPNQPQHF. CDR3 DNA sequence: TGTGCCAGCAGTTCATTACCGACAGGGCCCAATCAGCCCCAGCATTTT.

This rearrangement joins TRBV5-4 to TRBJ2-7, with D perhaps TRBD1 (5 bases). The germline V gene encodes CDR1 SGHNT and CDR2 YYREEE (reference sequence). There are 15 residues in the CDR3. Trimming pared 2 bases from V and 5 bases from J, leaving 17 bases between. For the CDR3, the DNA is TGTGCCAGCAGCTTACGTCAGGGTGGGGTCGACGAGCAGTACTTC. Protein product: CASSLRQGGVDEQYF.

The chain links TRBV7-2 to TRBJ1-1; D is unresolved. The CDR3 consists of 13 residues. Germline V gene data show CDR1 as SGHTA and CDR2 as FQGNSA. V shed 3 bases and J shed 11 bases, with 16 bases lying between them. This CDR3 is CASSLMTTVEAFF. CDR3 nucleotide sequence: TGTGCCAGCAGCTTGATGACAACGGTTGAGGCTTTCTTT.

This clone is a singleton in its sample. The chain links TRBV28 to TRBJ1-4; 7 bases are a match to TRBD1. Trimming cost V 4 bases and J 5 bases; bases outside gene matches: 10. CDR3 length: 16 amino acids. Per germline, CDR1 MDHEN and CDR2 SYDVKM. CDR3 region: CASSSTGDGLNEKLFF. The DNA of the CDR3 is TGTGCCAGCAGTTCTACAGGGGACGGATTAAATGAAAAACTGTTTTTT.

The rearrangement joins TRBV7-9 to TRBJ2-5; D might be TRBD2 (6 bases). The CDR3 spans 19 residues. Deletions cut 7 bases from V and 5 bases from J, with 32 bases between. Germline assignment: CDR1 SEHNR and CDR2 FQNEAQ (reference sequence). This chain's CDR3 is CASTRENRLSGRFLETQYF. The DNA for the CDR3 is TGTGCCAGCACCCGAGAAAACCGACTTTCGGGGAGGTTTTTGGAGACCCAGTACTTC.

V is TRBV27 and J is TRBJ1-5; D gene unclear. V was pared by 6 bases and J by 2 bases, with 17 bases between. Germline-derived CDR1 and CDR2 are MNHEY and SMNVEV (reference sequence). The CDR3 is made up of 16 amino acids. The CDR3 here is CASSTQRGWGNQPQHF. CDR3 in DNA: TGTGCCAGCAGCACCCAGAGAGGCTGGGGCAATCAGCCCCAGCATTTT.

The chain couples TRBV14 to TRBJ2-1; TRBD1 might be the D (5 bases). V was trimmed by 0 bases and J by 8 bases, leaving 20 bases between them. This CDR3 has 17 amino acids. Germline CDR1 SGHDN, CDR2 FVKESK. In nucleotides, the CDR3 is TGTGCCAGCAGCCAAGACTGGGGCCTGGGGCGGATTGATGAGCAGTTCTTC. This sequence encodes CASSQDWGLGRIDEQFF.

The V and J genes are TRBV9 and TRBJ2-1; weak D call: TRBD2 (6 bases). The length of the CDR3 is 16 residues. Germline V CDR1 and CDR2: SGDLS, YYNGEE. The V end lost 4 bases, the J end lost 0 bases, and 14 bases lay between the germline ends. The CDR3 region has the DNA TGTGCCAGCAGCCCTAGAGGAGGGAGCTCCTACAATGAGCAGTTCTTC. Its translation: CASSPRGGSSYNEQFF.

V gene TRBV28 combines with J gene TRBJ2-1, with D unresolved. CDR1 and CDR2 (germline): MDHEN, SYDVKM. Trimming shortened V by 6 bases and J by 1 base, and 13 bases separated the two germline ends. This CDR3 comprises 15 residues. The chain's CDR3 is CASSLTAGSYNEQFF. CDR3 coding DNA: TGTGCCAGCAGCCTAACCGCCGGGTCCTACAATGAGCAGTTCTTC.

In DNA form, the CDR3 reads TGTGCCAGCAGTCACAGGGAGAGCAATCAGCCCCAGCATTTT. Its translation: CASSHRESNQPQHF. The V gene is TRBV6-2 or TRBV6-3, the J gene TRBJ1-5; TRBD1 is a possible D gene (6 bases). The ends were cut back, 5 bases at V and 1 base at J, with 9 bases in the middle. CDR1 and CDR2 (germline): MNHEY, SVGEGT. The length of the CDR3 is 14 residues.

The CDR3 region is CASSVLGGTNEQFF. The CDR3 coding sequence is TGTGCCAGCAGTGTCCTAGGAGGTACGAATGAGCAGTTCTTC. The chain combines TRBV2 with TRBJ2-1, with a weak D call TRBD2 (5 bases). Germline assignment: CDR1 SNHLY and CDR2 FYNNEI. This CDR3 is 14 amino acids long. V shed 4 bases and J shed 7 bases, with 14 bases lying between them. Full variable domain (rest looked up from reference TRBV2 and TRBJ2-1): EPEVTQTPSHQVTQMGQEVILRCVPISNHLYFYWYRQILGQKVEFLVSFYNNEISEKSEIFDDQFSVERPDGSNFTLKIRSTKLEDSAMYFCASSVLGGTNEQFFGPGTRLTVL.

V usage is TRBV5-1 and J usage is TRBJ2-7, with D maybe TRBD2 (5 bases). The V end lost 5 bases, the J end lost 6 bases, and 15 bases lay between the germline ends. Germline CDR1 SGHRS, CDR2 YFSETQ. CDR3 length equals 13 residues. For the CDR3, the DNA is TGCGCCAGCAGGTCCGGGGTGACTACCGAGCAGTACTTC. Translation gives CASRSGVTTEQYF.

V gene TRBV6-2 or TRBV6-3 combines with J gene TRBJ2-1, with TRBD1 matching over 8 bases. Germline CDR1 MNHEY, CDR2 SVGEGT. The junction had 10 bases not matched to a gene; V was cut back by 4 bases and J by 5 bases. The CDR3 sequence is 16 residues long. CDR3 bases: TGTGCCAGCAGTTCTTGGACAGGGCGGGTCAACAATGAGCAGTTCTTC. It codes for CASSSWTGRVNNEQFF.

V and J are TRBV6-1 and TRBJ2-7; tentatively, D is TRBD1 (5 bases). The CDR3 is 15 amino acids. The germline V gene encodes CDR1 MNHNS and CDR2 SASEGT. Trimming left V 3 bases short and J 4 bases short, with 16 bases between. The CDR3 DNA reads as TGTGCCAGCAGTGAGGGATGGGGCCAGAATTACGAGCAGTACTTC. Translating it yields CASSEGWGQNYEQYF.

The CDR3 DNA is TGTGCCAGCAGTGGGCGGACTAGCGGCTCCTACGAGCAGTACTTC. Protein product: CASSGRTSGSYEQYF. The rearrangement links TRBV2 to TRBJ2-7; 10 bases are a match to TRBD2. With 4 bases clipped from V and 0 bases from J, the junction kept 3 bases outside the gene matches. Germline-derived CDR1 and CDR2 are SNHLY and FYNNEI. This CDR3 comprises 15 residues.

In its sample, this clone was seen a few times. This chain joins TRBV5-6 and TRBJ1-6, with D possibly being TRBD1 (6 bases). CDR3 length: 15 residues. CDR1 and CDR2 from the germline V gene are SGHDT and YYEEEE. V lost 4 bases and J lost 9, with 17 bases in between. In DNA form, the CDR3 reads TGTGCCAGCAGCGAACTAAACAGGGAACTTTCACCCCTCCACTTT. Residues: CASSELNRELSPLHF.

In its sample, this clone was seen once. CDR3 in DNA: TGTGCCAGCAGCCAACCACTATATGGCTACACCTTC. Its translation is CASSQPLYGYTF. The chain has TRBV16 and TRBJ1-2; no definite D call. The germline gives CDR1 KGHSY, CDR2 FQNENV. CDR3 size: 12 residues. V lost 2 bases and J lost 5, with 6 bases in between.

This chain joins TRBV10-2 and TRBJ1-2, with D unresolved. V was cut by 6 bases and J by 8 bases, with 13 bases left in between. The CDR3 covers 12 residues. Germline values: CDR1 WSHSY, CDR2 SAAADI. CDR3 sequence (DNA): TGCGCCAGCAGGGGCGGGGTTGGCGGCTACACCTTC. This codes for CASRGGVGGYTF.

V and J are TRBV4-2 and TRBJ2-1; TRBD2 might be the D (6 bases). V gave up 1 base and J gave up 7 bases, with 11 bases separating them. The length of the CDR3 is 14 residues. Germline lookup yields CDR1 LGHNA and CDR2 YNFKEQ. The CDR3 bases are TGTGCCAGCAGCCAAGGGCGGGAAGGGAATGAGCAGTTCTTC. It is translated as CASSQGREGNEQFF.

This chain joins TRBV18 and TRBJ2-7; TRBD1 agrees at 9 bases. Germline V CDR1 and CDR2: KGHSH, LQKENI. This CDR3 is built from 16 residues. The ends lost 2 bases at V and 8 bases at J; junction bases unmatched: 13. CDR3: CASSPFNAGQGTQQYF. For the CDR3, the DNA is TGTGCCAGCTCACCATTTAATGCGGGACAGGGAACTCAGCAGTACTTC.

V usage is TRBV5-4 and J usage is TRBJ2-2, with 13 bases aligning to TRBD2. V lost 0 bases, J lost 1 base, and 9 bases stayed unmatched. This CDR3 region has 20 residues. Germline assignment: CDR1 SGHNT and CDR2 YYREEE (reference sequence). The CDR3 region is CASSLDPTSGRSLNTGELFF. CDR3 sequence (DNA): TGTGCCAGCAGCTTGGACCCGACTAGCGGGAGGTCCTTGAACACCGGGGAGCTGTTTTTT.

V is TRBV2 and J is TRBJ2-7; 7 nucleotides line up with TRBD2. The CDR3 is 12 residues long. Germline values: CDR1 SNHLY, CDR2 FYNNEI. Trimming removed 6 bases from V and 5 bases from J; junction bases left unmatched: 4. The CDR3 here is CASRQAGDEQYF. CDR3 in DNA: TGTGCCAGCAGGCAGGCGGGGGACGAGCAGTACTTC.

The chain has TRBV7-2 and TRBJ2-2; 7 bases are a match to TRBD1. V shed 5 bases, J shed 4 bases, and the junction held 13 bases outside the gene matches. CDR3 length: 17 amino acids. Germline V lookup: CDR1 SGHTA, CDR2 FQGNSA. CDR3 residues: CASSPRGFRLGTGELFF. CDR3 sequence (DNA): TGTGCCAGCAGCCCCAGGGGGTTTAGATTAGGCACCGGGGAGCTGTTTTTT.